This TCR beta chain was recorded in a study of T cell repertoires in cytomegalovirus infection. Study background: An indication of both CMV infection and matching HLA type came from public TCR beta signatures. General observations from the study: The ex vivo response showed dominance by HLA-C-restricted CMV-specific TCR beta clonotypes. Frequencies of public TCR beta families were cumulated, and this identified carriers of CMV plus the relevant HLA.

TCRdb called the reads again in MiXCR, with one record for every CDR3 protein. The sample has some 270,000 distinct CDR3 sequences; approximately 15% are singletons. Concerning this clonotype: Its antigen is as yet unknown.

The junction had 4 bases not matched to a gene; V was cut back by 5 bases and J by 6 bases. The CDR3 consists of 14 residues. Germline V gene lookup returns CDR1 LNHDA and CDR2 SQIVND (reference sequence). This sequence joins TRBV19 and TRBJ2-1; TRBD2 aligns across 10 bases. Sequencing was performed on CD8+ T cells from PBMCs. The sequence came from a human donor in good health (CMV status not recorded). Some clones in this sample may be carry-over from other donors' samples. In DNA, the CDR3 is TGTGCCAGTAGTTTTAGCGGGGGGCCCAATGAGCAGTTCTTC. This translates into CASSFSGGPNEQFF.